This paragraph covers one T cell receptor beta chain sequence. Target depth was 1 in 200,000 to 1 in 1 million T cells, about 10x per clonotype. Only in-frame clones appear in the TCRdb table, and some are missing; sequencing was by immunoSEQ multiplex PCR. The repertoire holds 20,000 to 30,000 clones, with about 67% as singletons. This CDR3 has 15 amino acids. Germline lookup yields CDR1 SGHVS and CDR2 FQNEAQ. V lost 5 bases and J 6 bases, leaving 19 bases between the germline ends. This sample was taken from a study of cytotoxic CD8 clonotypes in ibrutinib-treated CLL. The receptor's source is a human donor with chronic lymphocytic leukemia. The sequencing used PBMCs, collected after 12 months of ibrutinib treatment. This chain connects TRBV7-8 to TRBJ1-2; D is unclear. As DNA, the CDR3 is TGTGCCAGCAGCCCGTTAGGAGGTAGCAAAGATGGCTACACCTTC. Encoded protein: CASSPLGGSKDGYTF.